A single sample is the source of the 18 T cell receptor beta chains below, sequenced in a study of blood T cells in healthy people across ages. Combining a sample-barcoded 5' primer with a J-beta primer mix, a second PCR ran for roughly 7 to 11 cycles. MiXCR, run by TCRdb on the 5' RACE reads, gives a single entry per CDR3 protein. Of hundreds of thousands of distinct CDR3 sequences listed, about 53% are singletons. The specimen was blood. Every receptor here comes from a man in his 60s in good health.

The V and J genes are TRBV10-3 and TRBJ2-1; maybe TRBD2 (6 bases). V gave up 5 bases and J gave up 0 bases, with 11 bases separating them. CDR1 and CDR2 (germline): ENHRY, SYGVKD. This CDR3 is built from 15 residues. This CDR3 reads CAISISGLSYNEQFF. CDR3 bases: TGTGCCATCAGTATTAGCGGACTCTCCTACAATGAGCAGTTCTTC.

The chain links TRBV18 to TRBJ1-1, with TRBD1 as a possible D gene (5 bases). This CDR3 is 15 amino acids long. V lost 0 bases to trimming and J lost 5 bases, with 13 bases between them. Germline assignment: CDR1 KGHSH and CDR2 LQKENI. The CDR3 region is CASSPPPGRGTEAFF. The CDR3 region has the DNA TGTGCCAGCTCACCACCGCCCGGGAGGGGAACTGAAGCTTTCTTT.

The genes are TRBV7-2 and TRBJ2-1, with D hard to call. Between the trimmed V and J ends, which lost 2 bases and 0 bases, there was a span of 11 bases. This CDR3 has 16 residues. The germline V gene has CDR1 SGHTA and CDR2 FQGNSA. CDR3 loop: CASSLSAPSSYNEQFF. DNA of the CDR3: TGTGCCAGCAGCTTATCGGCGCCCAGCTCCTACAATGAGCAGTTCTTC.

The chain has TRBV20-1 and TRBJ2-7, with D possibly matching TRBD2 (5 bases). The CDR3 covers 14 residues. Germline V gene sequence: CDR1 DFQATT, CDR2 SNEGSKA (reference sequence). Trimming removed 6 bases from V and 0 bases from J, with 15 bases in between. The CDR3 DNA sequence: TGCAGTGCCCCTCGCCGAGGGTTCTCCTACGAGCAGTACTTC. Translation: CSAPRRGFSYEQYF.

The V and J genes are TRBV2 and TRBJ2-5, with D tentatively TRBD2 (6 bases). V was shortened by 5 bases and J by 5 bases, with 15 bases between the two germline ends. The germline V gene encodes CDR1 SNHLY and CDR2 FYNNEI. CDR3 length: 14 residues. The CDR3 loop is CASSRESGGETQYF. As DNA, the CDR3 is TGTGCCAGCAGTCGGGAATCCGGAGGGGAGACCCAGTACTTC.

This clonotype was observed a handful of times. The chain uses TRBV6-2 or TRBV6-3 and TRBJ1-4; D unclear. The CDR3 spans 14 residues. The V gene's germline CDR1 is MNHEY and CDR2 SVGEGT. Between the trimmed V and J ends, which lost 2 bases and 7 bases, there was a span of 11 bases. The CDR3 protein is CASSYATEPEKLFF. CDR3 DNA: TGTGCCAGCAGTTACGCCACAGAACCTGAAAAACTGTTTTTT.

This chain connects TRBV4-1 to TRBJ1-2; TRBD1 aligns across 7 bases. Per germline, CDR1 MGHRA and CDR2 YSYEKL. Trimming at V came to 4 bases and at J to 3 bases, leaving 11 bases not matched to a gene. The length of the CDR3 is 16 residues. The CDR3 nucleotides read TGCGCCAGCAGCCCAAACCGTGACAGGGTTGACTATGGCTACACCTTC. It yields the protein CASSPNRDRVDYGYTF.

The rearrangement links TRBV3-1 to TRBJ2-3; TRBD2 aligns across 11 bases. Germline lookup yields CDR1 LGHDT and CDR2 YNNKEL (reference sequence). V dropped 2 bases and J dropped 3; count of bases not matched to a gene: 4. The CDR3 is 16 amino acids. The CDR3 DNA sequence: TGTGCCAGCAGCCAACCTAGCGGGGGGATAACAGATACGCAGTATTTT. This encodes CASSQPSGGITDTQYF.

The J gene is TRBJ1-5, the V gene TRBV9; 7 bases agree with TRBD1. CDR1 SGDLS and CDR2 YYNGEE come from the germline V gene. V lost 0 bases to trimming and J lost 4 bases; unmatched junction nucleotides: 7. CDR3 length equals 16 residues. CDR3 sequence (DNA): TGTGCCAGCAGCGTAGTGGTGGGACAGAAGAATCAGCCCCAGCATTTT. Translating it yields CASSVVVGQKNQPQHF.

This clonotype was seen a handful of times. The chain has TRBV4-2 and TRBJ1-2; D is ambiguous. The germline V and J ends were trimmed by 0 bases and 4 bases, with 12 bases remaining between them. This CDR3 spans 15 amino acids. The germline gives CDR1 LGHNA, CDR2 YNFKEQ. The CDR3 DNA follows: TGTGCCAGCAGCCAAGATCCCGCAGGACCCTATGGCTACACCTTC. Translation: CASSQDPAGPYGYTF.

CDR3 in amino acids: CASRYSTVTYEQYF. In DNA, the CDR3 is TGCGCCAGCAGGTATTCGACTGTTACCTACGAGCAGTACTTC. The V call is TRBV5-1, the J call TRBJ2-5; D not certain. The J call may be faulty, since TRBJ2-7 better matches the DNA end. Germline values: CDR1 SGHRS, CDR2 YFSETQ. The CDR3 contains 14 residues.

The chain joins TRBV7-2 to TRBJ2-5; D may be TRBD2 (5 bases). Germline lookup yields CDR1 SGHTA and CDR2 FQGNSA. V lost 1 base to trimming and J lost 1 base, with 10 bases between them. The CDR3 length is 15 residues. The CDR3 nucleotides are TGTGCCAGCAGCTTAGTGATCGGGGTCCAAGAGACCCAGTACTTC. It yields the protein CASSLVIGVQETQYF.

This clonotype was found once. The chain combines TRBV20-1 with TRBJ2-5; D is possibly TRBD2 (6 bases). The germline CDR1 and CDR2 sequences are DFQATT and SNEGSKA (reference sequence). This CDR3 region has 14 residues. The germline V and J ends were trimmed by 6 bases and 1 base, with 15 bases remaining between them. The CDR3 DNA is TGCAGTGCCGAAGCGGGCGCCGTCCAAGAGACCCAGTACTTC. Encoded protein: CSAEAGAVQETQYF.

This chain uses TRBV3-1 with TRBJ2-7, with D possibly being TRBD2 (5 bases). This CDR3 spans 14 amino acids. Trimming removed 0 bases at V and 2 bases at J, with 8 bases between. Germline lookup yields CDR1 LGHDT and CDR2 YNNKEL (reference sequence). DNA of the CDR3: TGTGCCAGCAGCCAAGAGCCGGGAACCTACGAGCAGTACTTC. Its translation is CASSQEPGTYEQYF.

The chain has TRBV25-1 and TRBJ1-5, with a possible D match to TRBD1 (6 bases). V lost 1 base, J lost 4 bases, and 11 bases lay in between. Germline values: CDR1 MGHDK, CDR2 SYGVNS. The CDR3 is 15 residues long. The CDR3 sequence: CASSELGGPNQPQHF. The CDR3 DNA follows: TGTGCCAGCAGTGAATTAGGGGGGCCTAATCAGCCCCAGCATTTT. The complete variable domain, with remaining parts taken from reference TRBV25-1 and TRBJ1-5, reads EADIYQTPRYLVIGTGKKITLECSQTMGHDKMYWYQQDPGMELHLIHYSYGVNSTEKGDLSSESTVSRIRTEHFPLTLESARPSHTSQYLCASSELGGPNQPQHFGDGTRLSIL.

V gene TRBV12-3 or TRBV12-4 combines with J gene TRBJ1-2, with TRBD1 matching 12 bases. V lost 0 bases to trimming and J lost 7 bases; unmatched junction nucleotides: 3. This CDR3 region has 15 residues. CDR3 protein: CASSLAGTGGSGYTF. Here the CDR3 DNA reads TGTGCCAGCAGTTTAGCCGGGACAGGGGGCTCTGGCTACACCTTC.

The CDR3 here is CASSSGGQGKDYTF. CDR3 nucleotide sequence: TGTGCCAGCAGCTCCGGGGGACAGGGAAAAGACTACACCTTC. This chain connects TRBV5-6 to TRBJ1-2; 9 bases agree with TRBD1. V gave up 3 bases and J gave up 10 bases; unmatched junction bases: 10. The CDR3 contains 14 residues. Germline assignment: CDR1 SGHDT and CDR2 YYEEEE. The variable domain in full, completed from reference TRBV5-6 and TRBJ1-2, reads DAGVTQSPTHLIKTRGQQVTLRCSPKSGHDTVSWYQQALGQGPQFIFQYYEEEERQRGNFPDRFSGHQFPNYSSELNVNALLLGDSALYLCASSSGGQGKDYTFGSGTRLTVV.

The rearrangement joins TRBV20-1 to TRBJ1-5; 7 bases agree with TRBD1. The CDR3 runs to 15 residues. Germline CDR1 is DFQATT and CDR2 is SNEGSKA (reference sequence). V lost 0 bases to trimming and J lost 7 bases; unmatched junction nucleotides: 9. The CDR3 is CSAREGTVFKQPQHF. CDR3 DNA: TGCAGTGCTAGAGAAGGGACAGTTTTCAAGCAGCCCCAGCATTTT.